The 23 T cell receptor beta chains below were found in one sample sequenced in a study of T cells in Graves' hyperthyroidism and ophthalmopathy. What was amplified from RNA transcripts were TCR beta CDR3 regions. HTBI primers were used for first-round RT-PCR of the TCR CDR3. One entry per CDR3 protein, called by TCRdb with MiXCR from the multiplex PCR reads. This table holds hundreds of thousands of distinct CDR3 sequences, about a fifth found once. Sequenced input: blood. These receptors were collected from a man under 40 with Graves' ophthalmopathy.

The chain uses TRBV24-1 and TRBJ2-1; the match to TRBD2 covers 16 bases. This CDR3 spans 20 amino acids. Germline-derived CDR1 and CDR2 are KGHDR and SFDVKD. J gave up 1 base and V 0 bases, and 5 bases lay outside the gene matches. The CDR3 reads CATSDLGTSGRGGSYNEQFF. Written as DNA, the CDR3 is TGTGCCACCAGTGATTTGGGGACTAGCGGGAGGGGGGGGTCCTACAATGAGCAGTTCTTC.

CDR3: CASSAQGSSSYEQYF. Here the CDR3 DNA reads TGTGCCAGCAGTGCACAGGGCAGCAGCTCCTACGAGCAGTACTTC. This chain links TRBV28 with TRBJ2-7, with a weak D call TRBD1 (6 bases). Germline CDR1 is MDHEN and CDR2 is SYDVKM. The CDR3 is 15 residues long. The ends were cut back, 5 bases at V and 0 bases at J, with 14 bases in the middle.

This clonotype was found many times. The V call is TRBV6-1, the J call TRBJ1-2; unclear D gene. Germline V gives CDR1 MNHNS, CDR2 SASEGT. This CDR3 region has 13 residues. V was clipped by 6 bases and J by 7 bases, with 15 bases between them. CDR3: CASRRTGISGYTF. The CDR3 nucleotides are TGTGCCAGCAGAAGGACGGGGATAAGTGGCTACACCTTC.

Of note for this clonotype: A much larger clone sits a single nucleotide away, making a read error possible. The chain carries TRBV30 and TRBJ2-5, with a tentative D call TRBD2 (5 bases). Germline lookup yields CDR1 GTSNPN and CDR2 SVGIG (reference sequence). CDR3 length: 14 residues. Trimming took off 0 bases at V and 9 bases at J, with 17 bases between the two ends. DNA for the CDR3: TGTGCCTGGAGTGTAGGAGGCCCGAAGGAGGCCCAGTACTTC. Translation gives CAWSVGGPKEAQYF.

This clonotype was detected only a few times. The chain uses TRBV13 and TRBJ2-7, with D perhaps matching TRBD2 (5 bases). Looked up from germline, CDR1 is PRHDT and CDR2 is FYEKMQ (reference sequence). CDR3 length: 14 amino acids. Trimming took off 5 bases at V and 4 bases at J, with 15 bases between the two ends. CDR3 residues: CASSPSYRLYEQYF. CDR3 in DNA: TGTGCCAGCAGCCCCTCCTACAGACTATACGAGCAGTACTTC.

This chain uses TRBV10-3 with TRBJ2-2, with D possibly matching TRBD1 (6 bases). The germline V gene encodes CDR1 ENHRY and CDR2 SYGVKD. This CDR3 has 19 amino acids. Trimming removed 4 bases from V and 2 bases from J, with 23 bases in between. In DNA, the CDR3 is TGTGCCATCAGTGTCCCCCGGGACACCCACCAACCTAACACCGGGGAGCTGTTTTTT. This sequence encodes CAISVPRDTHQPNTGELFF.

This sequence joins TRBV7-9 and TRBJ1-4; D remains unclear. Trimming cost V 2 bases and J 0 bases, with 7 bases left between them. The CDR3 contains 15 residues. Germline V gene data show CDR1 as SEHNR and CDR2 as FQNEAQ (reference sequence). In DNA, the CDR3 is TGTGCCAGCAGCTTAAACTCAGCAACTAATGAAAAACTGTTTTTT. Encoded protein: CASSLNSATNEKLFF.

This clonotype has a count of ten or more. For the CDR3, the DNA is TGTGCCAGCAGGCATACAGACCCGAACACTGAAGCTTTCTTT. Translating gives CASRHTDPNTEAFF. The chain has TRBV12-3 or TRBV12-4 and TRBJ1-1; unclear D gene. The CDR3 runs to 14 residues. With 6 bases removed from V and 1 base from J, the gap between germline ends came to 12 bases.

Many counts were recorded for this clonotype. The chain recombines TRBV20-1 with TRBJ2-7, with TRBD1 matching over 11 bases. The germline V gene has CDR1 DFQATT and CDR2 SNEGSKA (reference sequence). The CDR3 has 15 residues. Trimming cost V 5 bases and J 8 bases; bases outside gene matches: 14. CDR3 in amino acids: CSARHPGQGVGKQYF. The CDR3 DNA sequence: TGCAGTGCTCGCCACCCGGGACAGGGGGTGGGAAAGCAGTACTTC.

This chain joins TRBV5-1 and TRBJ2-1; TRBD2 agrees at 10 bases. Looked up from germline, CDR1 is SGHRS and CDR2 is YFSETQ. J lost 1 base, V lost 0 bases, and 7 bases had no gene match. CDR3 length equals 18 residues. CDR3 nucleotides: TGCGCCAGCAGCTTGGGGCCTAGCGGGGGAGGATCCTACAATGAGCAGTTCTTC. As protein: CASSLGPSGGGSYNEQFF.

Comments on this clonotype: A read error may be the cause here, since a much bigger clone is one base away. CDR3 nucleotide sequence: TGTGCCAGCAGCTTATATGATGGGCTGAACACTGAAGCTTTCTTT. This encodes CASSLYDGLNTEAFF. The V gene is TRBV7-2, the J gene TRBJ1-1; no firm D call. Germline V gene lookup returns CDR1 SGHTA and CDR2 FQGNSA. V was trimmed by 2 bases and J by 0 bases, leaving 10 bases between them. The CDR3 contains 15 residues.

The gene calls are TRBV5-1 and TRBJ2-1; D is unresolved. V lost 4 bases to trimming and J lost 9 bases, with 20 bases between them. Germline V gene data show CDR1 as SGHRS and CDR2 as YFSETQ. The CDR3 is made up of 15 amino acids. In DNA, the CDR3 is TGCGCCAGCAGCGCCTCGACCCGTGGTCTCGGTGAGCAGTTCTTC. Protein: CASSASTRGLGEQFF.

The chain is built from TRBV5-5 and TRBJ2-2; TRBD1 matches 8 bases. CDR1 is SGHKS, CDR2 YYEKEE, per germline (reference sequence). The V gene end was trimmed by 4 bases and the J gene end by 1 base; junction bases not matched to a gene: 12. CDR3 length equals 18 residues. CDR3 loop: CASSIQSVGTGNTGELFF. The CDR3 DNA reads TGTGCCAGCAGCATTCAATCCGTCGGGACAGGGAACACCGGGGAGCTGTTTTTT.

This clonotype was detected only a few times. The chain uses TRBV2 and TRBJ1-4; the D is unclear. The CDR3 extends over 14 amino acids. CDR1 and CDR2 (germline): SNHLY, FYNNEI. Trimming took off 3 bases at V and 6 bases at J, with 11 bases between the two ends. The CDR3 here is CASSEEGWDEKLFF. In DNA form, the CDR3 reads TGTGCCAGCAGTGAGGAAGGTTGGGATGAAAAACTGTTTTTT.

This clonotype has more than one count but fewer than ten. The chain carries TRBV6-2 or TRBV6-3 and TRBJ2-7; D is perhaps TRBD2 (6 bases). Germline V gives CDR1 MNHEY, CDR2 SVGEGT. This CDR3 region has 14 residues. V lost 7 bases and J lost 1, with 14 bases in between. CDR3 nucleotides: TGTGCCAGCACTCGCTGGGGGGTGTCCTACGAGCAGTACTTC. Protein sequence: CASTRWGVSYEQYF.

This rearrangement joins TRBV5-1 to TRBJ2-7, with 9 bases that match TRBD1. The CDR3 has 13 amino acids. Trimming took 3 bases from V and 5 from J; bases not matched to a gene: 3. The germline V gene has CDR1 SGHRS and CDR2 YFSETQ. Here the CDR3 DNA reads TGCGCCAGCAGCTACGGACAGGGGAACGAGCAGTACTTC. It translates to CASSYGQGNEQYF.

The V gene is TRBV9, the J gene TRBJ2-2, with D perhaps matching TRBD2 (5 bases). The ends were cut back, 0 bases at V and 2 bases at J, with 11 bases in the middle. The CDR3 extends over 16 amino acids. Looked up from germline, CDR1 is SGDLS and CDR2 is YYNGEE. The CDR3 DNA sequence: TGTGCCAGCAGCGTAGCGGGAAGGGCTAACACCGGGGAGCTGTTTTTT. Translating it yields CASSVAGRANTGELFF. Complete variable domain (other parts from reference TRBV9 and TRBJ2-2): DSGVTQTPKHLITATGQRVTLRCSPRSGDLSVYWYQQSLDQGLQFLIQYYNGEERAKGNILERFSAQQFPDLHSELNLSSLELGDSALYFCASSVAGRANTGELFFGEGSRLTVL.

The chain recombines TRBV15 with TRBJ1-4, with D unclear. This CDR3 is built from 16 residues. The ends were cut back, 0 bases at V and 8 bases at J, with 16 bases in the middle. Germline CDR1 is LNHNV and CDR2 is YYDKDF (reference sequence). The CDR3 protein is CATSRDSPTSGEKLFF. As DNA, the CDR3 is TGTGCCACCAGCAGAGATTCCCCGACCTCCGGCGAAAAACTGTTTTTT.

The rearrangement joins TRBV6-2 or TRBV6-3 to TRBJ1-4; tentative D call: TRBD1 (5 bases). Germline V gene data show CDR1 as MNHEY and CDR2 as SVGEGT. The CDR3 sequence is 15 residues long. V was pared by 7 bases and J by 6 bases, with 18 bases between. CDR3 residues: CASNTRGGRYEKLFF. The CDR3, as DNA: TGTGCCAGCAACACCCGGGGGGGTCGTTATGAAAAACTGTTTTTT.

The V gene is TRBV9, the J gene TRBJ2-5; 10 bases line up with TRBD1. The CDR3 is 17 residues long. V was clipped by 4 bases and J by 5 bases; unmatched bases: 14. The germline gives CDR1 SGDLS, CDR2 YYNGEE. CDR3 sequence (DNA): TGTGCCAGCAGCCCCTCCCCCGGGACAGGGGTGAGGGAGACCCAGTACTTC. It yields the protein CASSPSPGTGVRETQYF.

This clonotype was detected a few times. The V and J genes are TRBV4-2 and TRBJ1-1; D is uncertain. CDR1 LGHNA and CDR2 YNFKEQ come from the germline V gene. The CDR3 is 14 amino acids. Trimming shortened V by 0 bases and J by 4 bases, and 9 bases separated the two germline ends. CDR3 bases: TGTGCCAGCAGCCAAGATCCTGGGAGCACTGAAGCTTTCTTT. The encoded protein is CASSQDPGSTEAFF.

The chain combines TRBV4-1 with TRBJ2-5; tentatively, D is TRBD1 (5 bases). Germline V gene data show CDR1 as MGHRA and CDR2 as YSYEKL. V lost 0 bases, J lost 5 bases, and 10 bases lay in between. There are 14 residues in the CDR3. CDR3 sequence: CASSQDRVRETQYF. DNA for the CDR3: TGCGCCAGCAGCCAAGACAGGGTTCGGGAGACCCAGTACTTC.

The chain uses TRBV29-1 and TRBJ2-3, with 12 bases lining up with TRBD2. Trimming took 4 bases from V and 1 from J; bases not matched to a gene: 9. Per the germline V gene, CDR1 is SQVTM and CDR2 is ANQGSEA. The CDR3 is 17 residues long. The CDR3 sequence is CSVVGLAGGSGTDTQYF. CDR3 coding DNA: TGCAGCGTTGTGGGACTAGCGGGCGGGTCTGGCACAGATACGCAGTATTTT.